This TCR beta chain was captured by sequencing in a study of blood T cells in healthy people across ages. Study-wide background: There was about one barcoded beta molecule captured by template switching per two T cells. Regarding the study as a whole: It was not possible, with unsorted PBMCs, to conclusively compare naive and antigen-experienced cells.

Only a few counts were recorded for this clonotype. Antigen unknown. Isolation yielded PBMCs, at least 6.5 million per sample, in every case. A second roughly 6 to 11 cycle PCR used barcoded and J-beta primers. Each of the cDNA molecules was tagged by a template-switch adaptor with 12 random nucleotides. Each CDR3 protein gets one entry after TCRdb re-called the 5' RACE reads with MiXCR. Altogether more than 1.4 million distinct CDR3 sequences are present, 42% being singletons, with the ten largest covering approximately 7.9%. The CDR3 runs to 16 residues. The sequencing sample was made of blood. The chain uses TRBV21-1 and TRBJ2-3; the table's D call, TRBD1, was not checked against the DNA. TRBV21-1 is noted as a pseudogene. The sequence derives from a young woman in good health. The chain's CDR3 is CASSKGVRGRADTQYF. The CDR3, as DNA: TGTGCCAGCAGCAAAGGGGTCAGGGGGCGCGCAGATACGCAGTATTTT.